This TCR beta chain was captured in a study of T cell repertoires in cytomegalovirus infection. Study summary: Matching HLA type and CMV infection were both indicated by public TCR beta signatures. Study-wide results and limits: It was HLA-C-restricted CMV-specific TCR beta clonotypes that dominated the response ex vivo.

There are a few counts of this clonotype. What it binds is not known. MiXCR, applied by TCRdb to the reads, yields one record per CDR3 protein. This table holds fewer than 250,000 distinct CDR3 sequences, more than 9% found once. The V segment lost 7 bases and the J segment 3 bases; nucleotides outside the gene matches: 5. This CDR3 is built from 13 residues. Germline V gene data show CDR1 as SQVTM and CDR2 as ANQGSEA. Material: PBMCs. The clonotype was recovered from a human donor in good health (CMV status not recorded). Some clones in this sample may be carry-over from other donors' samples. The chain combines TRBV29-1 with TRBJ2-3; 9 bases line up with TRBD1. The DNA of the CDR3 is TGCAGCGCACAGACAGGGGGAACAGATACGCAGTATTTT. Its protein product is CSAQTGGTDTQYF.